Here is one T cell receptor beta chain with its context. TCRdb's copy holds only in-frame clones and misses some; the assay was immunoSEQ multiplex PCR. The table records around 72,000 clones, 75% to 95% of them present only once. The sample originates from a study of technical replicates of blood from four donors. The CDR3 spans 15 residues. V gave up 8 bases and J gave up 6 bases, with 21 bases separating them. From germline, CDR1 is SNHLY and CDR2 FYNNEI. The clonotype originates from a human donor in good health. Some clones in this sample may be carry-over from other donors' samples. V gene TRBV2 combines with J gene TRBJ2-3; the D gene is possibly TRBD2 (7 bases). Sequencing used T cells isolated from PBMCs. CDR3 protein: CASGGGGTFLDTQYF. CDR3 in DNA: TGTGCCAGCGGGGGCGGGGGTACGTTTTTGGATACGCAGTATTTT.